Listed below are T cell receptor beta chains from one sample, sequenced in a study of cytomegalovirus exposure and HLA in healthy donors. Some clones are missing from TCRdb's copy, which holds only in-frame ones; the method was immunoSEQ multiplex PCR. The sample holds 250,000 or so clones, around 90% seen once. Input material: PBMCs. All receptors derive from a girl aged 2 to 9 in good health and CMV-seronegative. The CDR3 runs from the conserved cysteine through the conserved F or W. The D gene is left open where the match is weak. Rows may omit the clone size; those that give it use once, few, many or a size class.

CDR3 protein: CASSLRGPQNPSYEQYF; CDR3 DNA: TGTGCCAGCAGCTTAAGGGGGCCACAGAACCCCTCCTACGAGCAGTACTTC; J gene: TRBJ2-7; D gene: TRBD1; V gene: TRBV11-2; clone size: -
CDR3 protein: CVWSVSGGEQYF; CDR3 DNA: TGTGTCTGGAGTGTATCCGGGGGAGAGCAGTACTTC; J gene: TRBJ2-7; D gene: -; V gene: TRBV30; clone size: -
CDR3 protein: CASSTFGGFNEKLFF; CDR3 DNA: TGTGCCAGTAGTACATTTGGTGGCTTTAATGAAAAACTGTTTTTT; J gene: TRBJ1-4; D gene: -; V gene: TRBV19; clone size: -
CDR3 protein: CASSLSEYNEQFF; CDR3 DNA: TGTGCCAGCAGTTTATCCGAGTACAATGAGCAGTTCTTC; J gene: TRBJ2-1; D gene: -; V gene: TRBV27; clone size: -
CDR3 protein: CASSSREGDYGYTF; CDR3 DNA: TGCGCCAGCAGCTCCAGGGAGGGGGACTATGGCTACACCTTC; J gene: TRBJ1-2; D gene: -; V gene: TRBV5-1; clone size: once
CDR3 protein: CASREAIPGLAISTNEQFF; CDR3 DNA: TGTGCAAGTCGGGAGGCAATCCCGGGACTAGCGATTTCAACGAATGAGCAGTTCTTC; J gene: TRBJ2-1; D gene: -; V gene: TRBV12-2; clone size: once
CDR3 protein: CASSLTVNTEAFF; CDR3 DNA: TGCGCCAGCAGCTTGACAGTGAACACTGAAGCTTTCTTT; J gene: TRBJ1-1; D gene: -; V gene: TRBV5-1; clone size: -
CDR3 protein: CASTQGVVGELFF; CDR3 DNA: TGTGCCAGCACACAGGGCGTTGTCGGGGAGCTGTTTTTT; J gene: TRBJ2-2; D gene: -; V gene: TRBV6-5; clone size: -
CDR3 protein: CASSLDPRGLFTAKNIQYF; CDR3 DNA: TGTGCCAGCAGCTTAGACCCCAGGGGGCTCTTTACGGCCAAAAACATTCAGTACTTC; J gene: TRBJ2-4; D gene: TRBD1; V gene: TRBV7-8; clone size: -
CDR3 protein: CASSIQGVTEAFF; CDR3 DNA: TGTGCCAGTAGTATCCAGGGGGTCACTGAAGCTTTCTTT; J gene: TRBJ1-1; D gene: TRBD1; V gene: TRBV19; clone size: -
CDR3 protein: CASSFEGIDGCTF; CDR3 DNA: TGCGCCAGCAGCTTTGAGGGTATTGATGGCTGCACCTTC; J gene: TRBJ1-2; D gene: -; V gene: TRBV5-1; clone size: -
CDR3 protein: CASSSLAGGTDTQYF; CDR3 DNA: TGTGCCAGCAGCTCTCTAGCGGGAGGGACAGATACGCAGTATTTT; J gene: TRBJ2-3; D gene: TRBD2; V gene: TRBV11-2; clone size: -
CDR3 protein: CASTKTGTTGELFF; CDR3 DNA: TGTGCCAGCACAAAGACAGGGACTACCGGGGAGCTGTTTTTT; J gene: TRBJ2-2; D gene: -; V gene: TRBV6-4; clone size: -
CDR3 protein: CASSRWGGNQPQHF; CDR3 DNA: TGTGCCAGCAGCCGATGGGGGGGCAATCAGCCCCAGCATTTT; J gene: TRBJ1-5; D gene: -; V gene: TRBV11-2; clone size: -
CDR3 protein: CASSSPVVGGSNTEAFF; CDR3 DNA: TGTGCCAGCAGCTCACCCGTTGTAGGGGGATCGAACACTGAAGCTTTCTTT; J gene: TRBJ1-1; D gene: -; V gene: TRBV5-4; clone size: few
CDR3 protein: CASSLSGHTGELFF; CDR3 DNA: TGTGCCAGCAGCTTGTCAGGGCACACCGGGGAGCTGTTTTTT; J gene: TRBJ2-2; D gene: -; V gene: TRBV5-5; clone size: once
CDR3 protein: CASSQVTTAGDTIYF; CDR3 DNA: TGCGCCAGCAGCCAAGTTACCACAGCGGGGGACACCATATATTTT; J gene: TRBJ1-3; D gene: -; V gene: TRBV4-1; clone size: -
CDR3 protein: CASSVGGSGVPDTQYF; CDR3 DNA: TGTGCCAGCAGCGTGGGAGGGTCGGGGGTTCCAGATACGCAGTATTTT; J gene: TRBJ2-3; D gene: TRBD2; V gene: TRBV9; clone size: -
CDR3 protein: CASSLYPTETNYGYTF; CDR3 DNA: TGCGCCAGCAGCTTGTACCCGACGGAGACTAACTATGGCTACACCTTC; J gene: TRBJ1-2; D gene: -; V gene: TRBV5-1; clone size: few
CDR3 protein: CASSLGTGDEAFF; CDR3 DNA: TGTGCCAGCAGCTTGGGGACAGGGGATGAAGCTTTCTTT; J gene: TRBJ1-1; D gene: TRBD1; V gene: TRBV5-4; clone size: -
CDR3 protein: CASSDSGSNQPQHF; CDR3 DNA: TGCGCCAGCAGTGACTCAGGGTCCAATCAGCCCCAGCATTTT; J gene: TRBJ1-5; D gene: -; V gene: TRBV10-2; clone size: -
CDR3 protein: CASSEGQAFYGYTF; CDR3 DNA: TGTGCCAGCAGCGAGGGACAGGCCTTTTATGGCTACACCTTC; J gene: TRBJ1-2; D gene: TRBD1; V gene: TRBV7-9; clone size: -
CDR3 protein: CASSRSGTRQYF; CDR3 DNA: TGTGCCAGCAGCCGATCCGGGACACGGCAGTACTTC; J gene: TRBJ2-5; D gene: -; V gene: TRBV11-3; clone size: -
CDR3 protein: CSVAGGLSSYNEQFF; CDR3 DNA: TGCAGCGTTGCGGGGGGCCTCAGCTCCTACAATGAGCAGTTCTTC; J gene: TRBJ2-1; D gene: -; V gene: TRBV29-1; clone size: -
CDR3 protein: CASSPVTGGQNTEAFF; CDR3 DNA: TGTGCCAGCTCACCGGTGACAGGGGGACAGAACACTGAAGCTTTCTTT; J gene: TRBJ1-1; D gene: TRBD1; V gene: TRBV18; clone size: -
CDR3 protein: CASSLGAGLADYNEQFF; CDR3 DNA: TGCGCCAGCAGCTTGGGCGCCGGGCTAGCGGACTACAATGAGCAGTTCTTC; J gene: TRBJ2-1; D gene: TRBD2; V gene: TRBV5-1; clone size: -
CDR3 protein: CASHPQTERRNTIYF; CDR3 DNA: TGTGCCAGTCACCCTCAGACGGAGAGGAGAAACACCATATATTTT; J gene: TRBJ1-3; D gene: -; V gene: TRBV19; clone size: -
CDR3 protein: CASSETGSGYEQYF; CDR3 DNA: TGCGCCAGCAGTGAAACAGGATCAGGCTACGAGCAGTACTTC; J gene: TRBJ2-7; D gene: -; V gene: TRBV10-1; clone size: -
CDR3 protein: CASSIVGQVRVEQYF; CDR3 DNA: TGTGCCAGTAGTATCGTTGGGCAGGTGAGGGTCGAGCAGTACTTC; J gene: TRBJ2-7; D gene: -; V gene: TRBV19; clone size: -
CDR3 protein: CASSRDRGGYTF; CDR3 DNA: TGTGCCAGCAGCCGGGACAGGGGAGGCTACACCTTC; J gene: TRBJ1-2; D gene: TRBD1; V gene: TRBV7-9; clone size: -
CDR3 protein: CASSKDRFTYEQYF; CDR3 DNA: TGTGCCAGCAGCAAGGACAGGTTTACCTACGAGCAGTACTTC; J gene: TRBJ2-7; D gene: TRBD1; V gene: TRBV7-7; clone size: -
CDR3 protein: CASSPSGGTANTEAFF; CDR3 DNA: TGTGCCAGCAGCCCTTCGGGGGGGACAGCGAACACTGAAGCTTTCTTT; J gene: TRBJ1-1; D gene: TRBD1; V gene: TRBV5-4; clone size: -
CDR3 protein: CASSIGQGLNTEAFF; CDR3 DNA: TGTGCCAGTAGTATAGGGCAGGGATTGAACACTGAAGCTTTCTTT; J gene: TRBJ1-1; D gene: -; V gene: TRBV19; clone size: -
CDR3 protein: CAWLDSRRYEQYF; CDR3 DNA: TGTGCCTGGTTGGACAGCCGCCGTTACGAGCAGTACTTC; J gene: TRBJ2-7; D gene: -; V gene: TRBV30; clone size: once
CDR3 protein: CASTPRTEETGELFF; CDR3 DNA: TGTGCCAGTACCCCCCGGACAGAAGAAACCGGGGAGCTGTTTTTT; J gene: TRBJ2-2; D gene: -; V gene: TRBV27; clone size: -
CDR3 protein: CASSPQGFANYGYTF; CDR3 DNA: TGTGCCAGCAGTCCACAGGGGTTCGCTAACTATGGCTACACCTTC; J gene: TRBJ1-2; D gene: TRBD1; V gene: TRBV27; clone size: -
CDR3 protein: CASSSRQGAGELFF; CDR3 DNA: TGTGCCAGCAGTTCCCGTCAGGGGGCCGGGGAGCTGTTTTTT; J gene: TRBJ2-2; D gene: TRBD1; V gene: TRBV2; clone size: -
CDR3 protein: CASREGFGSNYGYTF; CDR3 DNA: TGTGCCAGCAGGGAGGGGTTCGGGTCTAACTATGGCTACACCTTC; J gene: TRBJ1-2; D gene: -; V gene: TRBV6-4; clone size: -
CDR3 protein: CSVARAFF; CDR3 DNA: TGCAGCGTTGCGCGAGCTTTCTTT; J gene: TRBJ1-1; D gene: -; V gene: TRBV29-1; clone size: once
CDR3 protein: CASSSSGVDTQYF; CDR3 DNA: TGCGCCAGCAGCTCTAGCGGGGTGGATACGCAGTATTTT; J gene: TRBJ2-3; D gene: TRBD2; V gene: TRBV5-1; clone size: -
CDR3 protein: CASSLSGDIGWDTGELFF; CDR3 DNA: TGTGCCAGCAGCTTATCTGGGGACATCGGGTGGGACACCGGGGAGCTGTTTTTT; J gene: TRBJ2-2; D gene: -; V gene: TRBV5-5; clone size: -
CDR3 protein: CASSLGQAGNTIYF; CDR3 DNA: TGTGCCAGCAGCCTCGGACAGGCTGGAAACACCATATATTTT; J gene: TRBJ1-3; D gene: TRBD1; V gene: TRBV7-9; clone size: -
CDR3 protein: CASSLWTGDSEQYF; CDR3 DNA: TGTGCCAGCAGCTTATGGACAGGGGATTCCGAGCAGTACTTC; J gene: TRBJ2-7; D gene: TRBD1; V gene: TRBV7-2; clone size: -
CDR3 protein: CASSFGQTGGEKLFF; CDR3 DNA: TGCGCCAGCAGCTTCGGACAGACGGGTGGTGAAAAACTGTTTTTT; J gene: TRBJ1-4; D gene: -; V gene: TRBV5-1; clone size: -
CDR3 protein: CASSPWTSGGVLDPDTQYF; CDR3 DNA: TGTGCCAGCAGCCCGTGGACTAGCGGGGGGGTACTTGATCCAGATACGCAGTATTTT; J gene: TRBJ2-3; D gene: TRBD2; V gene: TRBV7-9; clone size: -
CDR3 protein: CASSLSGPYTF; CDR3 DNA: TGTGCCAGTAGCCTATCTGGTCCCTACACCTTC; J gene: TRBJ1-2; D gene: -; V gene: TRBV19; clone size: -
CDR3 protein: CASSIAYKSTDTQYF; CDR3 DNA: TGTGCCAGTAGTATAGCGTACAAGTCGACAGATACGCAGTATTTT; J gene: TRBJ2-3; D gene: -; V gene: TRBV19; clone size: -
CDR3 protein: CASSLALRDQETQYF; CDR3 DNA: TGTGCCAGCAGCTTAGCGCTGAGGGATCAAGAGACCCAGTACTTC; J gene: TRBJ2-5; D gene: -; V gene: TRBV7-9; clone size: -
CDR3 protein: CASRETGGSINYGYTF; CDR3 DNA: TGTGCCAGCAGAGAAACAGGGGGGTCTATAAACTATGGCTACACCTTC; J gene: TRBJ1-2; D gene: TRBD1; V gene: TRBV6-1; clone size: -
CDR3 protein: CAWSGGASGRTDTQYF; CDR3 DNA: TGTGCCTGGAGTGGGGGGGCTAGCGGGAGAACAGATACGCAGTATTTT; J gene: TRBJ2-3; D gene: TRBD2; V gene: TRBV30; clone size: -
CDR3 protein: CASSQPQGGLNSPLHF; CDR3 DNA: TGTGCCAGCAGCCAACCACAGGGGGGACTCAATTCACCCCTCCACTTT; J gene: TRBJ1-6; D gene: TRBD1; V gene: TRBV7-9; clone size: -
CDR3 protein: CASTSTGRLNSPLHF; CDR3 DNA: TGTGCCAGCACCTCGACAGGACGCTTAAATTCACCCCTCCACTTT; J gene: TRBJ1-6; D gene: -; V gene: TRBV6-1; clone size: -
CDR3 protein: CASSPLQGSSYEQYF; CDR3 DNA: TGCGCCAGCAGCCCCCTACAGGGAAGCTCCTACGAGCAGTACTTC; J gene: TRBJ2-7; D gene: -; V gene: TRBV5-1; clone size: -
CDR3 protein: CASSLGGTSGTYEQYF; CDR3 DNA: TGTGCCAGCAGCTTAGGAGGGACTAGCGGGACGTACGAGCAGTACTTC; J gene: TRBJ2-7; D gene: TRBD2; V gene: TRBV7-6; clone size: -
CDR3 protein: CASREGAIYF; CDR3 DNA: TGTGCCAGTAGAGAGGGGGCCATATATTTT; J gene: TRBJ1-3; D gene: -; V gene: TRBV2; clone size: -
CDR3 protein: CASSPGTGELNEQFF; CDR3 DNA: TGTGCCAGCTCACCAGGGACAGGGGAATTGAATGAGCAGTTCTTC; J gene: TRBJ2-1; D gene: TRBD1; V gene: TRBV18; clone size: -
CDR3 protein: CASSLGLAGGGETQYF; CDR3 DNA: TGTGCCAGCAGCTTAGGGCTAGCGGGAGGCGGGGAGACCCAGTACTTC; J gene: TRBJ2-5; D gene: TRBD2; V gene: TRBV7-2; clone size: -